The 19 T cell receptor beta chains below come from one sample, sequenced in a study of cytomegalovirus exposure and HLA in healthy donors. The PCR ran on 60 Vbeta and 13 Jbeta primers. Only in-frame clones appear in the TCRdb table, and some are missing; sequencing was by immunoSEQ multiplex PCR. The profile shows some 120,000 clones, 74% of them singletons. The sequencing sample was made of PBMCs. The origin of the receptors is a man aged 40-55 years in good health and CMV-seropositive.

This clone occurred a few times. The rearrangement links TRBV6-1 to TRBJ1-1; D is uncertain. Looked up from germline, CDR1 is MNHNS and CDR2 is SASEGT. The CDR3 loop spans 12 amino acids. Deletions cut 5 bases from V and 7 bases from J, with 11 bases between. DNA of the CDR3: TGTGCCAGCAGTCTGGAGCGGGGTGAAGCTTTCTTT. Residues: CASSLERGEAFF.

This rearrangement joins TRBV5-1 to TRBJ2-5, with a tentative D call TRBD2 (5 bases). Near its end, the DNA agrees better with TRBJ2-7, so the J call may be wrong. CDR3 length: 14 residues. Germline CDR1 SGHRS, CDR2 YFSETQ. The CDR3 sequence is CASSLTGKTYEQYF. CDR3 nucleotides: TGCGCCAGCAGCTTGACGGGGAAGACCTACGAGCAGTACTTC.

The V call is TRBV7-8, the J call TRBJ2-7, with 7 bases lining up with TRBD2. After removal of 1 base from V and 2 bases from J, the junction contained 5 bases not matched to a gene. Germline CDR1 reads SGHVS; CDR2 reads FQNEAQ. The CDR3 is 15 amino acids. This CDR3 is CASSLGGGNPYEQYF. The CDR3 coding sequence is TGTGCCAGCAGCTTAGGGGGAGGGAACCCCTACGAGCAGTACTTC.

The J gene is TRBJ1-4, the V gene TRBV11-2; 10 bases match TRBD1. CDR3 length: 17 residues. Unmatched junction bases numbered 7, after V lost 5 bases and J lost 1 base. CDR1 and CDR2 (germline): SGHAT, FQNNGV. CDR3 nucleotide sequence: TGTGCCAGCAGCCACCATGGACAGGGGGGAACTAATGAAAAACTGTTTTTT. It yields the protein CASSHHGQGGTNEKLFF. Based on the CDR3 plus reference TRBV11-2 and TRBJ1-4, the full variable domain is EAGVAQSPRYKIIEKRQSVAFWCNPISGHATLYWYQQILGQGPKLLIQFQNNGVVDDSQLPKDRFSAERLKGVDSTLKIQPAKLEDSAVYLCASSHHGQGGTNEKLFFGSGTQLSVL.

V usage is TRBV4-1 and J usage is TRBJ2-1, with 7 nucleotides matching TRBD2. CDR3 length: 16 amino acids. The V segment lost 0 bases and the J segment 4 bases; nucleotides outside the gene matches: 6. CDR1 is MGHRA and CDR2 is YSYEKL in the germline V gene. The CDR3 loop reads CASSQDAAGPYNEQFF. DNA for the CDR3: TGCGCCAGCAGCCAAGATGCAGCGGGACCGTACAATGAGCAGTTCTTC.

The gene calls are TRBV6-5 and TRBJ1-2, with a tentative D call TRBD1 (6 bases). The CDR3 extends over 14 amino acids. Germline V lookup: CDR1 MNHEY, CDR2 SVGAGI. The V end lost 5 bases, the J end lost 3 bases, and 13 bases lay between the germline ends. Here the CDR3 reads CASSVDRPHYGYTF. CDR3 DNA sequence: TGTGCCAGCAGTGTAGACAGGCCGCACTATGGCTACACCTTC.

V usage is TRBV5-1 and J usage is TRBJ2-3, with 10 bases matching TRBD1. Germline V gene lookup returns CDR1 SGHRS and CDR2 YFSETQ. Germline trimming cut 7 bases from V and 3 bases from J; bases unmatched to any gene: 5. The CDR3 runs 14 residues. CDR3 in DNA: TGCGCCAGCGGACGGGACAGGGGTACAGATACGCAGTATTTT. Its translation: CASGRDRGTDTQYF.

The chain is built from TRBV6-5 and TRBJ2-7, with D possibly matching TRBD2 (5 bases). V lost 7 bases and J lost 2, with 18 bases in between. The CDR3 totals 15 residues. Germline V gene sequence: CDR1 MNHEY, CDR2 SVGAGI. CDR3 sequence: CASTPAGVPAYEQYF. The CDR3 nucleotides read TGTGCCAGCACTCCCGCCGGGGTCCCGGCCTACGAGCAGTACTTC.

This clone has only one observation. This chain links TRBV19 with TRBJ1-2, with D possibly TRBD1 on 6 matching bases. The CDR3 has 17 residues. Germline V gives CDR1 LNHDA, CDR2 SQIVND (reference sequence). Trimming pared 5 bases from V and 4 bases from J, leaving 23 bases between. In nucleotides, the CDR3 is TGTGCCAGTAGTGCGCAAACCACAGGGTACTCCCTCTATGGCTACACCTTC. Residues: CASSAQTTGYSLYGYTF.

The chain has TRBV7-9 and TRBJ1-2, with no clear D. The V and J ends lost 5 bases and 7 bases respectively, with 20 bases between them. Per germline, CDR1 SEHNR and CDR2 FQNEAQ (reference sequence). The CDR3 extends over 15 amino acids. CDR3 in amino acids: CASSPSGMGQIGYTF. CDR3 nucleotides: TGTGCCAGCAGCCCAAGCGGGATGGGCCAAATTGGCTACACCTTC.

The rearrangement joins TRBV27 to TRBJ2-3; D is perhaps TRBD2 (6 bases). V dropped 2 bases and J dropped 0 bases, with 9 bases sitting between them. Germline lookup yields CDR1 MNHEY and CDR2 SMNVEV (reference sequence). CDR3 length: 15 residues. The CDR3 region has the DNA TGTGCCAGCAGTTTAGCGGGGTCTAGCACAGATACGCAGTATTTT. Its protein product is CASSLAGSSTDTQYF.

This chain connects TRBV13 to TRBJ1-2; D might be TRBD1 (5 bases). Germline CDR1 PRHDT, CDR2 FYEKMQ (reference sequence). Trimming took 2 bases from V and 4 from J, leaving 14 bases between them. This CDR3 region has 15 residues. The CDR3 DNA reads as TGTGCCAGCAGCTTACAGGGTAAGGCCGCCTATGGCTACACCTTC. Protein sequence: CASSLQGKAAYGYTF.

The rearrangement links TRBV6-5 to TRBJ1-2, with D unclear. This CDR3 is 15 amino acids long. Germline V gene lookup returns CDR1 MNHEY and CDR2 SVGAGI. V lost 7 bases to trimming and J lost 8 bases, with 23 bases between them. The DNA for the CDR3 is TGTGCCAGCACCGATCCCGGGATAATATTGGGGGGCTACACCTTC. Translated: CASTDPGIILGGYTF.

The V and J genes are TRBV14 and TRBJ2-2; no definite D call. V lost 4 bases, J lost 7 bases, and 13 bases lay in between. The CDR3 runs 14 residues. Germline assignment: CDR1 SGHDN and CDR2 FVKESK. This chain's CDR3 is CASSRAGSIGELFF. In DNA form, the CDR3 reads TGTGCCAGCAGCCGGGCAGGAAGCATCGGGGAGCTGTTTTTT.

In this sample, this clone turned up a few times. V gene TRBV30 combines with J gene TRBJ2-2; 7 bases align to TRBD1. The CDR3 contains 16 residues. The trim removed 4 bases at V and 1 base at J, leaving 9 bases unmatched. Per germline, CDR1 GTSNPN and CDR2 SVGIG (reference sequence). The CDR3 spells CAWTLQRTGNTGELFF. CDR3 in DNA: TGTGCCTGGACCTTACAGAGGACAGGGAACACCGGGGAGCTGTTTTTT.

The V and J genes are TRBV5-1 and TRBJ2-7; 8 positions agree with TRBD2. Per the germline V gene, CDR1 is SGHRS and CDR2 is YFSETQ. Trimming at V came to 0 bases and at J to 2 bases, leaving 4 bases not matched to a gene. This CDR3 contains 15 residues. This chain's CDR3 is CASSLAGGAAYEQYF. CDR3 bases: TGCGCCAGCAGCTTGGCCGGGGGGGCAGCCTACGAGCAGTACTTC. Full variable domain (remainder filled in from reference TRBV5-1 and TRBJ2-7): KAGVTQTPRYLIKTRGQQVTLSCSPISGHRSVSWYQQTPGQGLQFLFEYFSETQRNKGNFPGRFSGRQFSNSRSEMNVSTLELGDSALYLCASSLAGGAAYEQYFGPGTRLTVT.

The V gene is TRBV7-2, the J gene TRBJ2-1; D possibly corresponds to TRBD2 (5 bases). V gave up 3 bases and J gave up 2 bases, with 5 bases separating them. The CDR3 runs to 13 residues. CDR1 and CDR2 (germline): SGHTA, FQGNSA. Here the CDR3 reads CASSFGTYNEQFF. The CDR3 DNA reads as TGTGCCAGCAGCTTCGGGACCTACAATGAGCAGTTCTTC.

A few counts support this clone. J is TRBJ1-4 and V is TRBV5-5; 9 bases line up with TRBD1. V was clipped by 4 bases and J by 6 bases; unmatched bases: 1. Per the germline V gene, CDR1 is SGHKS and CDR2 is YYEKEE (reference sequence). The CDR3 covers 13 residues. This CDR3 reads CASSRTGDEKLFF. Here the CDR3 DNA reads TGTGCCAGCAGCCGGACAGGGGATGAAAAACTGTTTTTT.

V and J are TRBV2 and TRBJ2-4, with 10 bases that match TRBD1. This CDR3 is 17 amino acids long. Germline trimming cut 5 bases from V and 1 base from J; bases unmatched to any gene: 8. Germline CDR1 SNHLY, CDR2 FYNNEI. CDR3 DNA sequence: TGTGCCAGCAGTCCGACAGGGGGCGAGTTGGCCAAAAACATTCAGTACTTC. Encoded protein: CASSPTGGELAKNIQYF.